This T cell receptor (beta chain) was sequenced during a study of Graves' ophthalmopathy and Graves' hyperthyroidism. The CDR3 runs to 13 residues. The V gene's germline CDR1 is ENHRY and CDR2 SYGVKD. V was clipped by 8 bases and J by 2 bases, with 12 bases between them. This clonotype was counted between two and nine times. RNA transcripts were the template, and TCR beta CDR3 regions were amplified from them. The authors performed first-round RT-PCR with HTBI primers and then a second-round multiplex PCR. TCRdb re-called the multiplex PCR reads with MiXCR, one entry per CDR3 protein. This sample has about 1.1 million distinct CDR3 sequences; approximately 35% occur once, and the top ten carry around 10%.

This TCR came from an adult man with Graves' hyperthyroidism. The rearrangement links TRBV10-3 to TRBJ1-2; D remains unclear. What was sequenced was peripheral blood or thyroid tissue (not recorded which). The DNA for the CDR3 is TGTGCCATCCATCGGGGTACGAACTATGGCTACACCTTC. Encoded protein: CAIHRGTNYGYTF.